This TCR beta chain is drawn from a study of T cells in Graves' hyperthyroidism and ophthalmopathy. Trimming removed 1 base from V and 3 bases from J, with 13 bases in between. Per germline, CDR1 SGHTA and CDR2 FQGNSA. The CDR3 totals 15 residues. Diagnoses used clinical symptoms, serum thyroxine and TRAb, thyroid ultrasound and orbital computed tomography. Regions amplified from RNA transcripts were the TCR beta CDR3 regions. The primer set for the first-round RT-PCR of the TCR CDR3 was HTBI. TCRdb re-called the multiplex PCR reads with MiXCR, one entry per CDR3 protein. Of 650,000 to 800,000 distinct CDR3 sequences listed, nearly 45% are singletons.

The V call is TRBV7-2, the J call TRBJ2-7; no firm D call. What was sequenced was peripheral blood or thyroid tissue (not recorded which). The receptor was derived from an adult man with Graves' disease, either hyperthyroidism or ophthalmopathy (not recorded which). CDR3 region: CASSLDETVYYEQYF. CDR3 nucleotides: TGTGCCAGCAGCTTAGACGAGACCGTGTACTACGAGCAGTACTTC.